This passage covers 20 T cell receptor beta chains from one sample sequenced in a study of blood T cell repertoires in COVID-19. Measured with immunoSEQ multiplex PCR; TCRdb has only the in-frame clones, and not every one. This sample has 150,000 to 200,000 clones, with around nine tenths found just once. The material sequenced was peripheral blood. The receptors stem from a man aged 65-85 years with acute or convalescent COVID-19.

The CDR3 reads CASSLQAGNTIYF. The DNA of the CDR3 is TGTGCCAGCAGCTTACAGGCTGGAAACACCATATATTTT. This sequence joins TRBV7-9 and TRBJ1-3; no definite D call. The V gene lost 2 bases and the J gene lost 2 bases, with 4 bases spanning the gap. Germline V gives CDR1 SEHNR, CDR2 FQNEAQ (reference sequence). This CDR3 spans 13 amino acids.

The V gene is TRBV5-1, the J gene TRBJ2-1; TRBD2 agrees at 14 bases. The junction had 7 bases not matched to a gene; V was cut back by 4 bases and J by 7 bases. Germline V gene lookup returns CDR1 SGHRS and CDR2 YFSETQ. The length of the CDR3 is 16 residues. The CDR3 sequence is CASSLGLAGAVNEQFF. Here the CDR3 DNA reads TGCGCCAGCAGCCTGGGACTAGCGGGAGCAGTGAATGAGCAGTTCTTC.

The table lists this clone with a count of one. The CDR3 DNA follows: TGTGCCAGTGTCTCGGGACAGGGCCATTACCTCACTGATAACACTGAAGCTTTCTTT. Translated, it gives CASVSGQGHYLTDNTEAFF. This chain connects TRBV19 to TRBJ1-1; 9 nucleotides line up with TRBD1. The CDR3 contains 19 residues. With V trimmed by 8 bases and J by 2 bases, 21 bases remained unmatched. Per the germline V gene, CDR1 is LNHDA and CDR2 is SQIVND (reference sequence).

This CDR3 reads CASSSLAGGNEQFF. CDR3 in DNA: TGTGCCAGCAGTTCCCTAGCGGGGGGTAATGAGCAGTTCTTC. The chain recombines TRBV6-4 with TRBJ2-1; 11 nucleotides align to TRBD2. This CDR3 region has 14 residues. Per the germline V gene, CDR1 is MRHNA and CDR2 is SNTAGT. Trimming removed 5 bases from V and 7 bases from J; junction bases left unmatched: 4.

The chain employs TRBV7-9 and TRBJ1-4; maybe TRBD1 (6 bases). Germline lookup yields CDR1 SEHNR and CDR2 FQNEAQ (reference sequence). This CDR3 has 15 amino acids. Trimming shortened V by 5 bases and J by 6 bases, and 16 bases separated the two germline ends. DNA for the CDR3: TGTGCCAGCAGCCCAGGAAGGGGGTTGTATGAAAAACTGTTTTTT. Its protein product is CASSPGRGLYEKLFF.

V and J are TRBV18 and TRBJ2-7, with a weak D call TRBD1 (6 bases). The CDR3 consists of 15 residues. Trimming pared 2 bases from V and 2 bases from J, leaving 13 bases between. From germline, CDR1 is KGHSH and CDR2 LQKENI. CDR3 nucleotide sequence: TGTGCCAGCTCACCATCTGCTGACAGGACCTACGAGCAGTACTTC. Translation gives CASSPSADRTYEQYF.

The chain combines TRBV19 with TRBJ1-1; 7 bases fit TRBD1. CDR1 and CDR2 from the germline V gene are LNHDA and SQIVND (reference sequence). The CDR3 is 15 amino acids. Trimming at V came to 6 bases and at J to 0 bases, leaving 7 bases not matched to a gene. Written as DNA, the CDR3 is TGTGCCAGTAGGACAGGGCGAGGTATGAACACTGAAGCTTTCTTT. This translates into CASRTGRGMNTEAFF.

In this sample, this clone turned up a few times. One junction end does not reproduce the germline sequence, and a read error may be involved. The V gene is TRBV7-9, the J gene TRBJ2-7; 10 bases agree with TRBD2. The germline V gene has CDR1 SEHNR and CDR2 FQNEAQ (reference sequence). The CDR3 sequence is 12 residues long. The CDR3 nucleotides are TGTGCCAGCAGCTTAGTCGGTCTAGCGGGGGTTTTC. Protein product: CASSLVGLAGVF.

This clone has more than one count but fewer than ten. The V call is TRBV18, the J call TRBJ1-2, with TRBD1 as a possible D gene (5 bases). Looked up from germline, CDR1 is KGHSH and CDR2 is LQKENI. The CDR3 runs to 14 residues. Trimming took 3 bases from V and 6 from J, leaving 14 bases between them. CDR3 nucleotide sequence: TGTGCCAGCTCACCCGGACCGGGGGTTGATGGCTACACCTTC. Encoded protein: CASSPGPGVDGYTF.

The V and J genes are TRBV5-6 and TRBJ1-6, with a weak D call TRBD1 (5 bases). The length of the CDR3 is 14 residues. Germline V gene data show CDR1 as SGHDT and CDR2 as YYEEEE. V was cut by 0 bases and J by 7 bases, with 8 bases left in between. The CDR3 loop is CASSLGQQNSPLHF. The DNA of the CDR3 is TGTGCCAGCAGCTTGGGACAGCAAAATTCACCCCTCCACTTT.

The rearrangement uses TRBV11-2 and TRBJ1-4; 12 bases are shared with TRBD1. The V segment lost 0 bases and the J segment 6 bases; nucleotides outside the gene matches: 11. CDR1 and CDR2 (germline): SGHAT, FQNNGV. CDR3 length: 19 residues. CDR3 coding DNA: TGTGCCAGCAGCTTAGAGGGTCCGGGACAGGGGGCGGCATATGAAAAACTGTTTTTT. Its translation: CASSLEGPGQGAAYEKLFF.

The rearrangement joins TRBV7-9 to TRBJ1-3; the D is unclear. The germline gives CDR1 SEHNR, CDR2 FQNEAQ (reference sequence). Trimming took 7 bases from V and 8 from J, leaving 6 bases between them. The CDR3 consists of 10 residues. The CDR3 reads CASKRDTIYF. In nucleotides, the CDR3 is TGTGCCAGCAAGAGGGACACCATATATTTT. The whole variable domain, remainder taken from reference TRBV7-9 and TRBJ1-3, is DTGVSQNPRHKITKRGQNVTFRCDPISEHNRLYWYRQTLGQGPEFLTYFQNEAQLEKSRLLSDRFSAERPKGSFSTLEIQRTEQGDSAMYLCASKRDTIYFGEGSWLTVV.

The chain carries TRBV25-1 and TRBJ2-2; D gene uncertain. Germline assignment: CDR1 MGHDK and CDR2 SYGVNS. Trimming shortened V by 7 bases and J by 6 bases, and 12 bases separated the two germline ends. CDR3 size: 13 residues. The CDR3 protein is CASTRGSAGELFF. CDR3 in DNA: TGTGCCAGCACTAGAGGTAGTGCCGGGGAGCTGTTTTTT.

The chain has TRBV30 and TRBJ2-5, with D possibly TRBD2 on 6 matching bases. CDR1 and CDR2 (germline): GTSNPN, SVGIG (reference sequence). CDR3 size: 14 residues. Trimming pared 2 bases from V and 3 bases from J, leaving 13 bases between. The CDR3 bases are TGTGCCTGGAGTAGTGGGACGGGGGAAGAGACCCAGTACTTC. Its translation: CAWSSGTGEETQYF.

The chain is built from TRBV7-6 and TRBJ2-1; 7 bases line up with TRBD2. Germline lookup yields CDR1 SGHVS and CDR2 FNYEAQ. V trimming: 1 base; J trimming: 0 bases; junction bases outside the gene matches: 12. The CDR3 extends over 19 amino acids. The CDR3 loop is CASSLGLWERGSSYNEQFF. In DNA, the CDR3 is TGTGCCAGCAGCTTAGGGCTCTGGGAACGCGGGAGCTCCTACAATGAGCAGTTCTTC.

V usage is TRBV13 and J usage is TRBJ2-1; D is undetermined. The CDR3 contains 13 residues. CDR1 and CDR2 from the germline V gene are PRHDT and FYEKMQ (reference sequence). Trimming removed 0 bases from V and 5 bases from J, with 5 bases in between. The CDR3 nucleotides read TGTGCCAGCAGCTTAGGCGGAGACAATGAGCAGTTCTTC. Encoded protein: CASSLGGDNEQFF.

The chain recombines TRBV27 with TRBJ1-4; D gene ambiguous. The length of the CDR3 is 16 residues. The V gene's germline CDR1 is MNHEY and CDR2 SMNVEV (reference sequence). Trimming pared 2 bases from V and 6 bases from J, leaving 16 bases between. Here the CDR3 DNA reads TGTGCCAGCAGTTTAGGGTGGGGAGGGATCGATGAAAAACTGTTTTTT. Amino acids: CASSLGWGGIDEKLFF. Full variable domain (missing parts from reference TRBV27 and TRBJ1-4): EAQVTQNPRYLITVTGKKLTVTCSQNMNHEYMSWYRQDPGLGLRQIYYSMNVEVTDKGDVPEGYKVSRKEKRNFPLILESPSPNQTSLYFCASSLGWGGIDEKLFFGSGTQLSVL.

The rearrangement joins TRBV25-1 to TRBJ2-1; TRBD1 matches 10 bases. The CDR3 covers 15 residues. Germline values: CDR1 MGHDK, CDR2 SYGVNS. V lost 5 bases to trimming and J lost 5 bases; unmatched junction nucleotides: 6. The CDR3 DNA sequence: TGTGCCAGCAGTCGACAGGGGGCGCAGGACAATGAGCAGTTCTTC. Encoded protein: CASSRQGAQDNEQFF.

The rearrangement links TRBV18 to TRBJ2-7, with D perhaps TRBD2 (6 bases). There are 14 residues in the CDR3. Trimming took off 2 bases at V and 4 bases at J, with 12 bases between the two ends. Germline V gives CDR1 KGHSH, CDR2 LQKENI. CDR3 DNA sequence: TGTGCCAGCTCACCAATCGGAGGAGGGTACGAGCAGTACTTC. Translated: CASSPIGGGYEQYF.

V gene TRBV5-1 combines with J gene TRBJ1-4, with D possibly matching TRBD1 (6 bases). Deletions cut 6 bases from V and 4 bases from J, with 19 bases between. Germline CDR1 SGHRS, CDR2 YFSETQ. This CDR3 region has 16 residues. CDR3 protein: CASTLGGGESNEKLFF. CDR3 DNA sequence: TGCGCCAGCACCCTAGGGGGGGGCGAGAGTAATGAAAAACTGTTTTTT.